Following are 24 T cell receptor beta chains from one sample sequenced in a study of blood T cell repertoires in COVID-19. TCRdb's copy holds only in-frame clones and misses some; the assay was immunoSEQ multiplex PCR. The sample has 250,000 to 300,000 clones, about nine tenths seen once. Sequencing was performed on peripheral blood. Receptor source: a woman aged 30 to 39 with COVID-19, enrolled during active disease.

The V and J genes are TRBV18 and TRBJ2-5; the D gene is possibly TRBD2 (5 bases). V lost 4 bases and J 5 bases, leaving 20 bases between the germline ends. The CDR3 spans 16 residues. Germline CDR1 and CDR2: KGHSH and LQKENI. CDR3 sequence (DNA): TGTGCCAGCTCACTCCGCTTAAGCGGTGGCCATGAGACCCAGTACTTC. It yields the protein CASSLRLSGGHETQYF. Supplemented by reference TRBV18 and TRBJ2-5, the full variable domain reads NAGVMQNPRHLVRRRGQEARLRCSPMKGHSHVYWYRQLPEEGLKFMVYLQKENIIDESGMPKERFSAEFPKEGPSILRIQQVVRGDSAAYFCASSLRLSGGHETQYFGPGTRLLVL.

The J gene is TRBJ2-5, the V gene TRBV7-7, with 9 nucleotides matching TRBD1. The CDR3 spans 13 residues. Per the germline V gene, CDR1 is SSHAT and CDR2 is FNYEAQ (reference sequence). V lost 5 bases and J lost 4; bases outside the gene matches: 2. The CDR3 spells CASSPDRGETQYF. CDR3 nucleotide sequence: TGTGCCAGCAGCCCGGACAGGGGAGAGACCCAGTACTTC.

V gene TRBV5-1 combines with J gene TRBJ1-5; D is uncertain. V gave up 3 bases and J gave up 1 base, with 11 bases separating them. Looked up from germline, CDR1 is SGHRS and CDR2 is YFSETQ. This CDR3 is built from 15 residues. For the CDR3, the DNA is TGCGCCAGCAGCTATAGAGGATCGAGCAATCAGCCCCAGCATTTT. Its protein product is CASSYRGSSNQPQHF.

CDR3 in amino acids: CATSTKRTGGYTGELFF. In DNA, the CDR3 is TGTGCCACCAGCACCAAAAGGACAGGGGGGTACACCGGGGAGCTGTTTTTT. The chain combines TRBV15 with TRBJ2-2, with TRBD1 matching over 10 bases. The trim removed 4 bases at V and 3 bases at J, leaving 8 bases unmatched. CDR3 length equals 17 residues. Germline CDR1 and CDR2: LNHNV and YYDKDF (reference sequence).

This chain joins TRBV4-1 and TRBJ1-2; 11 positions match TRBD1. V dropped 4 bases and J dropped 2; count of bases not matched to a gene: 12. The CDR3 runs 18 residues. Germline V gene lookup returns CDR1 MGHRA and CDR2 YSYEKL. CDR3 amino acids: CASSRSELRDRGNYGYTF. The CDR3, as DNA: TGCGCCAGCAGCCGCTCTGAACTTCGGGACAGGGGGAACTATGGCTACACCTTC.

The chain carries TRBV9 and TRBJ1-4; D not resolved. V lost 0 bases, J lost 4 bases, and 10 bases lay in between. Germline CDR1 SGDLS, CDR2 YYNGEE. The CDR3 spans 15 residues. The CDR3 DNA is TGTGCCAGCAGCGTAGAGGATACAGTTAATGAAAAACTGTTTTTT. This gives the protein CASSVEDTVNEKLFF.

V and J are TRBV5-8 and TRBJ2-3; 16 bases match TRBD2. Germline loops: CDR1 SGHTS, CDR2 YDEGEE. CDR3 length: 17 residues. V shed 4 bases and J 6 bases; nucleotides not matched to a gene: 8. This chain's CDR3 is CASSAFGTSGGADTQYF. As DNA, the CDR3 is TGTGCCAGCAGCGCTTTCGGGACTAGCGGGGGGGCGGATACGCAGTATTTT.

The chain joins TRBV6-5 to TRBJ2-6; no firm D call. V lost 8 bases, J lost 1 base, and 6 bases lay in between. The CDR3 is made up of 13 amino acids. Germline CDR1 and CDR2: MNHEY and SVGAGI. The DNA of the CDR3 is TGTGCCAGCCACTTATCTGGGGCCAACGTCCTGACTTTC. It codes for CASHLSGANVLTF.

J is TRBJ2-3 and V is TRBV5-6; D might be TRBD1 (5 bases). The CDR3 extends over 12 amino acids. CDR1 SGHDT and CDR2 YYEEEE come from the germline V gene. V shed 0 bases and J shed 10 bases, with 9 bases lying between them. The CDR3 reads CASSLGGAAQYF. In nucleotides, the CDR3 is TGTGCCAGCAGCTTGGGGGGCGCGGCGCAGTATTTT. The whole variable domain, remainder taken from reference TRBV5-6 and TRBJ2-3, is DAGVTQSPTHLIKTRGQQVTLRCSPKSGHDTVSWYQQALGQGPQFIFQYYEEEERQRGNFPDRFSGHQFPNYSSELNVNALLLGDSALYLCASSLGGAAQYFGPGTRLTVL.

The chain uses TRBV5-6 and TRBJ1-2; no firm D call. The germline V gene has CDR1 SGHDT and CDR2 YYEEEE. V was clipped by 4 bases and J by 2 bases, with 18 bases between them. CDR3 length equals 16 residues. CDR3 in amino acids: CASSAGLEAWNYGYTF. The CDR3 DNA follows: TGTGCCAGCAGCGCGGGCCTCGAAGCTTGGAACTATGGCTACACCTTC.

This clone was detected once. The CDR3 spells CASSHSSSDADIQYF. The CDR3 DNA is TGTGCCAGTAGCCACTCCTCTAGCGACGCGGACATTCAGTACTTC. V gene TRBV19 combines with J gene TRBJ2-4; tentatively, D is TRBD2 (6 bases). In germline, CDR1 is LNHDA, CDR2 SQIVND (reference sequence). The CDR3 is 15 amino acids. V was clipped by 6 bases and J by 8 bases, with 20 bases between them.

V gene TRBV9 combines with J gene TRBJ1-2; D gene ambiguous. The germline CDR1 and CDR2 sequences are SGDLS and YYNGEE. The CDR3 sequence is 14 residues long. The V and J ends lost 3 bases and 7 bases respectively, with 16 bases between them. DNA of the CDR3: TGTGCCAGCAGCGGCAAAGACACGCCCTCTGGCTACACCTTC. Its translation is CASSGKDTPSGYTF.

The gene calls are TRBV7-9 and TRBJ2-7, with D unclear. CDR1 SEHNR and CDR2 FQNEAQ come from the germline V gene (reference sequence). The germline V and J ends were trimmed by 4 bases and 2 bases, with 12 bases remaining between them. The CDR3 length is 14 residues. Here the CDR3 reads CASSSTLPPYEQYF. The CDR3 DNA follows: TGTGCCAGCAGCTCGACACTTCCCCCCTACGAGCAGTACTTC.

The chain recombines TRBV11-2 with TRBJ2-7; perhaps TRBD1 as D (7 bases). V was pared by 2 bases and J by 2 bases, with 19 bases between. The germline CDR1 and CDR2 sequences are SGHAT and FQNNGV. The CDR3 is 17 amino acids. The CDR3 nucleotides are TGTGCCAGCAGCTTACGGGGCTCAGGGGGGTTGGCCTACGAGCAGTACTTC. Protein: CASSLRGSGGLAYEQYF.

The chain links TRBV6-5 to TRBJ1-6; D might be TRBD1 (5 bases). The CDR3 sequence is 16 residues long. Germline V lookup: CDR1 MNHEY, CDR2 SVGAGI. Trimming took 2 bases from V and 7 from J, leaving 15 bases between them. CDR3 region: CASSYGQGFLNSPLHF. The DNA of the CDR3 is TGTGCCAGCAGTTACGGGCAGGGCTTCTTAAATTCACCCCTCCACTTT.

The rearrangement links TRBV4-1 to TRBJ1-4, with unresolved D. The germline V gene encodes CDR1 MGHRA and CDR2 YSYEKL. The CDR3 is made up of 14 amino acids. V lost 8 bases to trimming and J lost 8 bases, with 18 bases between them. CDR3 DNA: TGCGCCAGCCGAGTAAGCGGGGTTCAAGAAAAACTGTTTTTT. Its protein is CASRVSGVQEKLFF.

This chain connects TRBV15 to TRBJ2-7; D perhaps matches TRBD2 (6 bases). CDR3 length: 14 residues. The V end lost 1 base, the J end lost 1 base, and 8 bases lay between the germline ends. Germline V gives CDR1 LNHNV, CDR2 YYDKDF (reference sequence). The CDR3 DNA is TGTGCCACCAGCAGAGTTCGGGGGTCCTACGAGCAGTACTTC. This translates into CATSRVRGSYEQYF.

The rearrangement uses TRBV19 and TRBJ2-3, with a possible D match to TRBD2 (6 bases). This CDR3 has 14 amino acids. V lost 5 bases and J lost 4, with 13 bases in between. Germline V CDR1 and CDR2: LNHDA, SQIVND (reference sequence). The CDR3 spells CASSFLEGSDTQYF. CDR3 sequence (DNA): TGTGCCAGTAGTTTCCTGGAGGGTTCAGATACGCAGTATTTT.

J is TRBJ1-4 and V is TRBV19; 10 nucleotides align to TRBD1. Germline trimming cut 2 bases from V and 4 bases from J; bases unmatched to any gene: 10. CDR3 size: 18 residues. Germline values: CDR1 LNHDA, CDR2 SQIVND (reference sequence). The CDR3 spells CASSISYRDRGVNEKLFF. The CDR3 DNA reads TGTGCCAGTAGTATATCTTACCGGGACAGGGGAGTTAATGAAAAACTGTTTTTT.

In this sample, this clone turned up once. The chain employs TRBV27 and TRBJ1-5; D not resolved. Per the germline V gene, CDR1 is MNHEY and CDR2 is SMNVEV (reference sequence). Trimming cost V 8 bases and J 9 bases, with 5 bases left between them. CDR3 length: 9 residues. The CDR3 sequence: CASPRPQHF. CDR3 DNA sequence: TGTGCCAGCCCTCGGCCCCAGCATTTT.

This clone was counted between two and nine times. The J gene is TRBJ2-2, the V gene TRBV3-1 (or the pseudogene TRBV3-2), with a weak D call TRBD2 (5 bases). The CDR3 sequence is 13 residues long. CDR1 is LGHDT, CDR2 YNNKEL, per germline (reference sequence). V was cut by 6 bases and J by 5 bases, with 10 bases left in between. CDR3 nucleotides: TGTGCCAGCAGTCGTCGGGGTACCGGGGAGCTGTTTTTT. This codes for CASSRRGTGELFF.

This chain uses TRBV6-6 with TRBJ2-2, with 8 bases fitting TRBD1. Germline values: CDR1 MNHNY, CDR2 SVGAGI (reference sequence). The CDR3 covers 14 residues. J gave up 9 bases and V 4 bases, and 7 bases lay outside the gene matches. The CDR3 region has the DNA TGTGCCAGCAGTTTGCAGGGGGCGGTCAGGGAGCTGTTTTTT. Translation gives CASSLQGAVRELFF.

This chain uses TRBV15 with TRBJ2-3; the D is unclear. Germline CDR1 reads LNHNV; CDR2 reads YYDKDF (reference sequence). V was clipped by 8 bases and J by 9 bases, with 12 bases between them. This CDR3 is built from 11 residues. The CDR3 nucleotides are TGTGCCACCTCTCAGGCATGGACGCAGTATTTT. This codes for CATSQAWTQYF.

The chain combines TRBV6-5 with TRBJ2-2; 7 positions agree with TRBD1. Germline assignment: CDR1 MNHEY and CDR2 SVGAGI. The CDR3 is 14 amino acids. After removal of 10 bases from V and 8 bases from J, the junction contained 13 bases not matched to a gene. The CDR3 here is CAITGTVRGGELFF. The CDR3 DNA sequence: TGTGCCATCACGGGGACAGTCCGAGGTGGGGAGCTGTTTTTT.